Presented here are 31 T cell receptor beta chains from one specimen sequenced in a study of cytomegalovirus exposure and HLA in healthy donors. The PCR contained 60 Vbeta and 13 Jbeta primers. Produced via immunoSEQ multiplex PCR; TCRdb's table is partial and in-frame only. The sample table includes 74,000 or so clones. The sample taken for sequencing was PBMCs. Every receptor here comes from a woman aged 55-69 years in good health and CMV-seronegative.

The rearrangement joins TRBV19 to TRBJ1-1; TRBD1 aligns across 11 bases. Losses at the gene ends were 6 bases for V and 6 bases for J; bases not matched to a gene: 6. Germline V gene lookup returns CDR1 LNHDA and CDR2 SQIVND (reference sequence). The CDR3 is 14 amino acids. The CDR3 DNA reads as TGTGCCAGTAGCTTGGGACAGGGGGTCGCTGAAGCTTTCTTT. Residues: CASSLGQGVAEAFF. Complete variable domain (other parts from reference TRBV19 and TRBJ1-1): DGGITQSPKYLFRKEGQNVTLSCEQNLNHDAMYWYRQDPGQGLRLIYYSQIVNDFQKGDIAEGYSVSREKKESFPLTVTSAQKNPTAFYLCASSLGQGVAEAFFGQGTRLTVV.

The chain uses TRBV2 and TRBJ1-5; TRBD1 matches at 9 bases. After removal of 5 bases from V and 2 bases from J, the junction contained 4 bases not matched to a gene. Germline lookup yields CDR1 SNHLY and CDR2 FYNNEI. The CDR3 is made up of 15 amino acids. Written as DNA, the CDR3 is TGTGCCAGCAGTATACAGGGGGCGGGCAATCAGCCCCAGCATTTT. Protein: CASSIQGAGNQPQHF.

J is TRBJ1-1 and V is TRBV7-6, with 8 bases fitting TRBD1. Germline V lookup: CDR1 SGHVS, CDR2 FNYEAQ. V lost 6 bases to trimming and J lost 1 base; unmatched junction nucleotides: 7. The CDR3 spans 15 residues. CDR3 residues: CASSTWTGSNTEAFF. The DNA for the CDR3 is TGTGCCAGCAGTACGTGGACAGGGTCGAACACTGAAGCTTTCTTT.

The CDR3 is CASSSGGTASNEQFF. The CDR3 DNA is TGTGCCAGCAGTAGCGGGGGGACTGCTAGCAATGAGCAGTTCTTC. This sequence joins TRBV9 and TRBJ2-1; 10 nucleotides match TRBD2. The V gene end was trimmed by 5 bases and the J gene end by 6 bases; junction bases not matched to a gene: 8. The CDR3 extends over 15 amino acids. Germline CDR1 SGDLS, CDR2 YYNGEE.

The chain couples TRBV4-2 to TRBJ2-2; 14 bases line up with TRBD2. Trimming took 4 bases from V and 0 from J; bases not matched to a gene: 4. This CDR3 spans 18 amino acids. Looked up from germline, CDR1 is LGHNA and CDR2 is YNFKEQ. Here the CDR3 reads CASSRLAGGNANTGELFF. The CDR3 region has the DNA TGTGCCAGCAGCCGACTAGCGGGAGGGAATGCGAACACCGGGGAGCTGTTTTTT.

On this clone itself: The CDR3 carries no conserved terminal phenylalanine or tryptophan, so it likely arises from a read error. As DNA, the CDR3 is TGTGCCAGCAGATTAACTGGGGCCAACGTCCTGACTTCC. Its protein is CASRLTGANVLTS. The chain carries TRBV27 and TRBJ2-6, with D unresolved. Trimming shortened V by 6 bases and J by 2 bases, and 5 bases separated the two germline ends. Germline lookup yields CDR1 MNHEY and CDR2 SMNVEV (reference sequence). The CDR3 length is 13 residues.

CDR3 nucleotide sequence: TGTGCCAGTAGTATCTTGGACAACCCCTACGAGCAGTACTTC. Translation: CASSILDNPYEQYF. The rearrangement uses TRBV19 and TRBJ2-7; perhaps TRBD1 as D (5 bases). V lost 3 bases and J 2 bases, leaving 11 bases between the germline ends. Germline CDR1 LNHDA, CDR2 SQIVND (reference sequence). The CDR3 totals 14 residues.

CDR3 residues: CASSAGGDYGYTF. The CDR3 nucleotides read TGTGCCAGCAGCGCAGGGGGAGACTATGGCTACACCTTC. The rearrangement joins TRBV28 to TRBJ1-2; TRBD1 matches 7 bases. The ends lost 6 bases at V and 3 bases at J; junction bases unmatched: 4. The CDR3 is 13 residues long. The germline gives CDR1 MDHEN, CDR2 SYDVKM.

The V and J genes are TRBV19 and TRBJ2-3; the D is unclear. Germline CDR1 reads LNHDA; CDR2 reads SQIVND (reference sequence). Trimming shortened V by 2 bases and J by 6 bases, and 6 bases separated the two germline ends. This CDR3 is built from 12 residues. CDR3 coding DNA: TGTGCCAGTAGTATACCCCTGGATACGCAGTATTTT. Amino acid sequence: CASSIPLDTQYF.

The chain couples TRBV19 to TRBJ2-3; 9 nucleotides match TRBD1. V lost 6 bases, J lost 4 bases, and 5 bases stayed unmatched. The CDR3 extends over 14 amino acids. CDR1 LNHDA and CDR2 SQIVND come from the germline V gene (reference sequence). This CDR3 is CASSRGQGPDTQYF. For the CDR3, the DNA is TGTGCCAGTAGCCGTGGACAGGGGCCAGATACGCAGTATTTT.

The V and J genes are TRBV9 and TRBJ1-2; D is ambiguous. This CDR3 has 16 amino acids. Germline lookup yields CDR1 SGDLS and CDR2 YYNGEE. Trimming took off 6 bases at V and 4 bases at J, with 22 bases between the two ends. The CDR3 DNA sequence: TGTGCCAGCACCCAAAATCCGAGTGAACAGAGCTATGGCTACACCTTC. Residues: CASTQNPSEQSYGYTF.

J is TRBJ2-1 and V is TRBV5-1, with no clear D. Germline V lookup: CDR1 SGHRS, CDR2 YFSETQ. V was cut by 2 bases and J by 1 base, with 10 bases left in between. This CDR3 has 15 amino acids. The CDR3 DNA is TGCGCCAGCAGCTTTGTCGCGGAGTCCTACAATGAGCAGTTCTTC. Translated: CASSFVAESYNEQFF.

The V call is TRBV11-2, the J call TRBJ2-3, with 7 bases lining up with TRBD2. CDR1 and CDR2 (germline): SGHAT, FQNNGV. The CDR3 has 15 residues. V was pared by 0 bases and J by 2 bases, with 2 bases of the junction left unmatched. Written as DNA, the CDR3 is TGTGCCAGCAGCTTAGAGGGAGGGCCCACAGATACGCAGTATTTT. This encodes CASSLEGGPTDTQYF.

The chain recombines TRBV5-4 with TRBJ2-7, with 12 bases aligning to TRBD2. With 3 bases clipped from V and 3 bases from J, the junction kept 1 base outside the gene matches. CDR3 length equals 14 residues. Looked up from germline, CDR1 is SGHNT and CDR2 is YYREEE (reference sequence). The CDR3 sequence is CASSSGLAGYEQYF. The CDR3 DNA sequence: TGTGCCAGCAGCTCGGGACTAGCGGGCTACGAGCAGTACTTC. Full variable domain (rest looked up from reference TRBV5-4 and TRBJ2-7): ETGVTQSPTHLIKTRGQQVTLRCSSQSGHNTVSWYQQALGQGPQFIFQYYREEENGRGNFPPRFSGLQFPNYSSELNVNALELDDSALYLCASSSGLAGYEQYFGPGTRLTVT.

CDR3 protein: CASGPGGDTEAFF. In DNA form, the CDR3 reads TGTGCCAGTGGGCCGGGAGGGGACACTGAAGCTTTCTTT. The chain employs TRBV19 and TRBJ1-1, with D perhaps matching TRBD1 (5 bases). V dropped 8 bases and J dropped 3 bases, with 13 bases sitting between them. The CDR3 length is 13 residues. Germline V gene sequence: CDR1 LNHDA, CDR2 SQIVND (reference sequence). Based on the CDR3 plus reference TRBV19 and TRBJ1-1, the full variable domain is DGGITQSPKYLFRKEGQNVTLSCEQNLNHDAMYWYRQDPGQGLRLIYYSQIVNDFQKGDIAEGYSVSREKKESFPLTVTSAQKNPTAFYLCASGPGGDTEAFFGQGTRLTVV.

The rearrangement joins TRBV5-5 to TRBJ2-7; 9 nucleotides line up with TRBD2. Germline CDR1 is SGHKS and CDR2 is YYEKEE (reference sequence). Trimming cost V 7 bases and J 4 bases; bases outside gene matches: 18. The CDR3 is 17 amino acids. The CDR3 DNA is TGTGCCAGCGGATCTGAACCGGGACTAGCAGTCGGTTACGAGCAGTACTTC. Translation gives CASGSEPGLAVGYEQYF.

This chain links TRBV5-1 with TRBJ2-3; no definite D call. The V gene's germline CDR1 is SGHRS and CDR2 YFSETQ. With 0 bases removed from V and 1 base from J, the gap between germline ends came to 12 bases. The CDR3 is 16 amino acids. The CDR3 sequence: CASSLAKSLGTDTQYF. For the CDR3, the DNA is TGCGCCAGCAGCTTGGCCAAGAGTTTAGGCACAGATACGCAGTATTTT.

The CDR3 sequence is CASSEYQETQYF. The CDR3 region has the DNA TGTGCCAGCAGTGAGTACCAAGAGACCCAGTACTTC. The chain combines TRBV7-2 with TRBJ2-5; D is undetermined. Germline-derived CDR1 and CDR2 are SGHTA and FQGNSA. V was cut by 6 bases and J by 0 bases, with 5 bases left in between. CDR3 size: 12 residues.

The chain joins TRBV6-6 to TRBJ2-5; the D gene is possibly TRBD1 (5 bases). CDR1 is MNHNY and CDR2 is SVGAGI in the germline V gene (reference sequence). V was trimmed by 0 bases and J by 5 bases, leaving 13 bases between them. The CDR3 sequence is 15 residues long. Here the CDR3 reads CASSYSALAGETQYF. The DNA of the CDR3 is TGTGCCAGCAGTTACTCGGCCTTGGCAGGGGAGACCCAGTACTTC.

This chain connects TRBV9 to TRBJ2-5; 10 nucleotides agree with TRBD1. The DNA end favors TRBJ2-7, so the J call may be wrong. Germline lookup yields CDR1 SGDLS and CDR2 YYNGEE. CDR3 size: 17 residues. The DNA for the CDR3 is TGTGCCAGCAGCGTAGGTGCCGGGACAGGGGCCAACTACGAGCAGTACTTC. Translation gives CASSVGAGTGANYEQYF.

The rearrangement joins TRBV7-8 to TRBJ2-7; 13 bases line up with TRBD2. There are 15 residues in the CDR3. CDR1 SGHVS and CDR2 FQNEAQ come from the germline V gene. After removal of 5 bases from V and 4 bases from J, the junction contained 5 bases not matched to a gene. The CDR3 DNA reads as TGTGCCAGCAGCCCGGGACTAGCGGGAATGTACGAGCAGTACTTC. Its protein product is CASSPGLAGMYEQYF. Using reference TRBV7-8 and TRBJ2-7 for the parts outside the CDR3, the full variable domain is GAGVSQSPRYKVAKRGQDVALRCDPISGHVSLFWYQQALGQGPEFLTYFQNEAQLDKSGLPSDRFFAERPEGSVSTLKIQRTQQEDSAVYLCASSPGLAGMYEQYFGPGTRLTVT.

The chain's CDR3 is CASSPVQGEQPQHF. CDR3 DNA: TGTGCCAGCAGTCCAGTCCAGGGGGAACAGCCCCAGCATTTT. V is TRBV7-9 and J is TRBJ1-5; 7 bases align to TRBD1. The germline V gene has CDR1 SEHNR and CDR2 FQNEAQ (reference sequence). Trimming removed 6 bases from V and 7 bases from J; junction bases left unmatched: 9. The CDR3 contains 14 residues.

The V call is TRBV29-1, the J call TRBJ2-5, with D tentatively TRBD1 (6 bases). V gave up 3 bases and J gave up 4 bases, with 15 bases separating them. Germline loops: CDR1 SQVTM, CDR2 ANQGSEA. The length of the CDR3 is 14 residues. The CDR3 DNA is TGCAGCGTTGACTTGCAGGGGCAGAGAGAGACCCAGTACTTC. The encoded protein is CSVDLQGQRETQYF.

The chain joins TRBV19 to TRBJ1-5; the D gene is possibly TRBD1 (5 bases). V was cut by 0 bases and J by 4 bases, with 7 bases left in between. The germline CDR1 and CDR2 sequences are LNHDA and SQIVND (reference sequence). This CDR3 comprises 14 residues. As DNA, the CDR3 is TGTGCCAGTAGTATAGATGCAGGGAATCAGCCCCAGCATTTT. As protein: CASSIDAGNQPQHF.

For the CDR3, the DNA is TGTGCCAGTAGTATCGAACAGACCTCGAACTATGGCTACACCTTC. Protein sequence: CASSIEQTSNYGYTF. This chain connects TRBV19 to TRBJ1-2; D remains unclear. Germline V lookup: CDR1 LNHDA, CDR2 SQIVND (reference sequence). The CDR3 totals 15 residues. V lost 3 bases to trimming and J lost 2 bases, with 13 bases between them.

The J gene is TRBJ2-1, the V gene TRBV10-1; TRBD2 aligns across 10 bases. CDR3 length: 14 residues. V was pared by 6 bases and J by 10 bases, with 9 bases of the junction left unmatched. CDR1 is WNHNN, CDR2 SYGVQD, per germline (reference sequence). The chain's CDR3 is CASSRQREGSEQFF. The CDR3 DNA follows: TGCGCCAGCAGCAGGCAGCGGGAGGGCAGCGAGCAGTTCTTC.

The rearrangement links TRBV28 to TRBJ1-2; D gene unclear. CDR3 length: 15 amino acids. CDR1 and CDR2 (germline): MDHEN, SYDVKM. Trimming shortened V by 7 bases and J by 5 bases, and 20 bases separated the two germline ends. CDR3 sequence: CASKGGDTGWYGYTF. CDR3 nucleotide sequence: TGTGCCAGCAAAGGAGGAGATACTGGATGGTATGGCTACACCTTC.

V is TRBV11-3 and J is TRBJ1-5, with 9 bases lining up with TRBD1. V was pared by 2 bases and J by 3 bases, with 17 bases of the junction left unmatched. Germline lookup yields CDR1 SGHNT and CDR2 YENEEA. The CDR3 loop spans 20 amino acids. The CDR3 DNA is TGTGCCAGCAGCTTAAAGGAGGGGGACAGGGAACTCCAGAACAATCAGCCCCAGCATTTT. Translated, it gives CASSLKEGDRELQNNQPQHF. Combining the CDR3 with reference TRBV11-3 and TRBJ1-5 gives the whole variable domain EAGVVQSPRYKIIEKKQPVAFWCNPISGHNTLYWYLQNLGQGPELLIRYENEEAVDDSQLPKDRFSAERLKGVDSTLKIQPAELGDSAVYLCASSLKEGDRELQNNQPQHFGDGTRLSIL.

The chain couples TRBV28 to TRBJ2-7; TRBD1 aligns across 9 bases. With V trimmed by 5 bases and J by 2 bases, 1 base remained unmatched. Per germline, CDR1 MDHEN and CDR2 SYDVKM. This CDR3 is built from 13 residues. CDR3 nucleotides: TGTGCCAGCAGTCGACAGGGGGCCTACGAGCAGTACTTC. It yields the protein CASSRQGAYEQYF. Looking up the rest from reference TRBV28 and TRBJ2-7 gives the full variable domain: DVKVTQSSRYLVKRTGEKVFLECVQDMDHENMFWYRQDPGLGLRLIYFSYDVKMKEKGDIPEGYSVSREKKERFSLILESASTNQTSMYLCASSRQGAYEQYFGPGTRLTVT.

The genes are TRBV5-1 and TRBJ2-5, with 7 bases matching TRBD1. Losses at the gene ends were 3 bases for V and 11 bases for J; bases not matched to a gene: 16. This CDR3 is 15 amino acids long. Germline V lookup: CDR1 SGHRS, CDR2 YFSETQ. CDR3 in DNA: TGCGCCAGCAGCTCCCGGGACAGCCCTCCCGTGGAGCAGTACTTC. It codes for CASSSRDSPPVEQYF.

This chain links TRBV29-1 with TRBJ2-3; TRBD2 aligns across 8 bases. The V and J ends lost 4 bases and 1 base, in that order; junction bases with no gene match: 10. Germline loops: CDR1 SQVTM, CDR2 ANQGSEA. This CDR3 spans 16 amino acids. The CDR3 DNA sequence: TGCAGCGTTGGGGACGCTCCGGGACTAGGCACAGATACGCAGTATTTT. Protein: CSVGDAPGLGTDTQYF.